The clone carrying this T cell receptor beta chain was observed many times. This entry comes from a study of T-cell reconstitution after alpha-beta-depleted transplantation in children. This CDR3 is 15 amino acids long. With 6 bases clipped from V and 2 bases from J, the junction kept 8 bases outside the gene matches. Unique molecular identifiers were incorporated into the prepared TCRbeta library. Each CDR3 protein is one row after TCRdb ran MiXCR on the PCR reads. Of under 250,000 distinct CDR3 sequences in the sample, about 7% were seen once. This specimen was PBMCs, taken before TCRalphabeta/CD19-depleted stem cell transplant. The sequence was collected from a boy aged 2 to 9 with acute lymphoblastic leukemia, due to receive a stem cell transplant. The J gene is TRBJ2-7, the V gene TRBV12-3 or TRBV12-4; 9 bases are a match to TRBD2. The CDR3 nucleotides are TGTGCCAGCAGCCGTGGGGTAGCGGGGGCCTACGAGCAGTACTTC. Translating gives CASSRGVAGAYEQYF.